This is a list of T cell receptor beta chains from one sample in a study of T cell changes during pregnancy in multiple sclerosis. Profiled with immunoSEQ multiplex PCR; TCRdb holds only in-frame clones, not every one. The table has about 21,000 clones, about 87% seen once. The source was CD8+ T cells from peripheral blood mononuclear cells, collected in the third trimester of pregnancy. These receptors were collected from a female donor in good health, enrolled as a control in a pregnancy study. CDR3s leave out the opening cysteine and the closing phenylalanine or tryptophan.

TRBJ1-1 TRBV18 ASSHRQVSRTEAF
TRBJ2-1 TRBV19 ASFMPGLANEQF
TRBJ2-1 TRBV23-1 ASSQYTTSGDGSYNEQF
TRBJ2-3 TRBV5-6 ASNRPG
TRBJ2-5 TRBV19 ASKRRGQPQETQY
TRBJ2-5 TRBV30 AWRPGQGAWETQY
TRBJ2-7 TRBV7-9 ASSLGLAEQY
TRBJ2-3 TRBV6-1 ASSARRQLAGRGDTQY
TRBJ2-1 TRBV19 ASSNRGPFYNEQF
TRBJ2-5 TRBV25-1 ASSAGEETQY
TRBJ1-5 TRBV25-1 ASSESGTGVNQPQH
TRBJ2-2 TRBV4-3 ASSQKPGLAAGELF
TRBJ1-6 TRBV27 ASSLQGYNSPLH
TRBJ2-7 TRBV27 ASSFGGTGSYEQY
TRBJ1-6 TRBV18 ASSADSNNSPLH
TRBJ2-3 TRBV13 ASSSPAALGTDTQY
TRBJ2-1 TRBV29-1 SVRVAGGDEQF
TRBJ1-2 TRBV9 ASSARQGRDSSYT
TRBJ2-5 TRBV9 ASSRGETQY
TRBJ1-5 TRBV2 ASSELGGENQPQH
TRBJ1-5 TRBV30 AWSSGSWGNQPQH
TRBJ1-1 TRBV5-5 DRAAGVNTEAF
TRBJ1-5 TRBV29-1 SATTQRQSGQPQH
TRBJ2-3 TRBV25-1 ASTKGGLSTDTQY
TRBJ2-7 TRBV29-1 SVEERDYEQY
TRBJ2-7 TRBV10-3 AISEIDGDSYEQY
TRBJ2-1 TRBV5-1 ASSSPGLAASYNEQF
TRBJ1-2 TRBV18 ASSPPRDTYGYT
TRBJ1-6 TRBV6-5 ASTAGGLNSPLH
TRBJ2-5 TRBV4-1 ASSRDRGRGETQY
TRBJ2-2 TRBV5-6 ASSFGTGELF
TRBJ2-7 TRBV4-1 ASSQAEYSYEQY
TRBJ2-5 TRBV7-9 ASSLDLSTGPFIGETQY
TRBJ2-3 TRBV7-8 ASERGAGTDTQY
TRBJ2-7 TRBV29-1 SVGQFFYEQY
TRBJ2-1 TRBV30 AWSVLIHNEQF
TRBJ2-1 TRBV6-4 ASSEREGSYNEQF
TRBJ2-7 TRBV27 ASSFGTGGYEQY
TRBJ2-7 TRBV5-1 ASSFRQRGPYEQY
TRBJ2-3 TRBV6-5 ASTSQRDTDTQY
TRBJ1-1 TRBV19 ASGTGGNTEAF
TRBJ2-4 TRBV19 ASSTGDSGLQY
TRBJ2-4 TRBV27 ASSFGAKNIQY
TRBJ2-5 TRBV2 ASSEGGTIKTQY
TRBJ2-1 TRBV7-3 ASSLWTGTYNEQF
TRBJ2-7 TRBV7-9 ASSNSYEQY
TRBJ2-7 TRBV10-3 AISDTAGPPSRYEQY
TRBJ1-5 TRBV5-6 ASSLAGTGGNQPQH
TRBJ2-2 TRBV9 ASDNPTGELF
TRBJ2-2 TRBV27 ASSWTPRGHGELF
TRBJ2-7 TRBV27 ASSWGGGTREQY
TRBJ2-1 TRBV27 ASSATGGEQF
TRBJ2-7 TRBV18 ASSPLTPSGGRYEQY
TRBJ1-5 TRBV4-3 ASSQDRGISQPQH
TRBJ2-6 TRBV15 ATSRETGSGANVLT